The 22 T cell receptor beta chains presented below share a single source sample, sequenced in a study of vaccination and CD4 T cells after COVID-19 (dated by TCRdb to the early 2020s). Taken with the paper, the label for treatment or condition translates to: roughly 10-day PBMC culture with coronavirus spike peptide pools or control peptides (ViraFEST assay). The library was built by means of PCR. The sample was run on an Illumina iSeq 100. DNA from cultured CD4+ T cells underwent TCR sequencing with the Oncomine TCR Beta short-read assay at the Johns Hopkins FTIC core. In TCRdb, the public reads were trimmed at Q25 with fastp and aligned with MiXCR, with productive beta chains retained. A single entry per CDR3 protein holds the most common genes and DNA from its merged rows. The sample contains 15,000 to 20,000 distinct CDR3 sequences, about 40% of them found a single time. About 26% of the sample lies in the top ten.

No antigen has been assigned to these receptors. Sequencing used CD4+ T cells from blood, cultured in vitro, obtained before SARS-CoV-2 vaccination. The receptors derive from a human donor who received a COVID-19 vaccine.

This clonotype was observed a handful of times. CDR3 sequence reads: CSARDRDRGLNEQFF. CDR3 DNA: TGCAGTGCTAGAGATCGGGACAGGGGGTTGAATGAGCAGTTCTTC. The gene calls are TRBV20-1 and TRBJ2-1; 11 bases line up with TRBD1. V shed 0 bases, J shed 7 bases, and the junction held 5 bases outside the gene matches. Germline V gives CDR1 DFQATT, CDR2 SNEGSKA (reference sequence). The CDR3 runs 15 residues.

The CDR3 here is CAWSRDTEAFF. For the CDR3, the DNA is TGTGCCTGGAGCCGAGACACTGAAGCTTTCTTT. The chain links TRBV30 to TRBJ1-1; D ambiguous. Per the germline V gene, CDR1 is GTSNPN and CDR2 is SVGIG (reference sequence). V was cut by 3 bases and J by 3 bases, with 5 bases left in between. The CDR3 consists of 11 residues.

The V call is TRBV24-1, the J call TRBJ1-1; 10 bases agree with TRBD1. V shed 3 bases, J shed 4 bases, and the junction held 4 bases outside the gene matches. CDR1 KGHDR and CDR2 SFDVKD come from the germline V gene. The CDR3 runs 15 residues. Here the CDR3 reads CATSDGGQGSTEAFF. The CDR3 coding sequence is TGTGCCACCAGTGATGGGGGACAGGGGAGCACTGAAGCTTTCTTT.

The chain carries TRBV11-2 and TRBJ2-1; 10 bases are a match to TRBD1. Germline CDR1 is SGHAT and CDR2 is FQNNGV. The CDR3 loop spans 17 amino acids. J gave up 7 bases and V 0 bases, and 9 bases lay outside the gene matches. The CDR3 coding sequence is TGTGCCAGCAGCTTAGATCAGGAGACAGGGGGCTGGAATGAGCAGTTCTTC. It is translated as CASSLDQETGGWNEQFF.

This clonotype was detected only a few times. The CDR3 loop is CSALPQETNQPQHF. The CDR3 bases are TGCAGTGCTCTTCCCCAGGAAACAAATCAGCCCCAGCATTTT. The rearrangement links TRBV20-1 to TRBJ1-5, with D uncertain. The V gene's germline CDR1 is DFQATT and CDR2 SNEGSKA (reference sequence). The CDR3 has 14 residues. Trimming removed 5 bases from V and 4 bases from J, with 15 bases in between.

The count of this clonotype is one. The rearrangement joins TRBV3-1 to TRBJ2-3, with 7 bases fitting TRBD2. Germline V lookup: CDR1 LGHDT, CDR2 YNNKEL (reference sequence). The CDR3 spans 14 residues. V shed 4 bases and J 2 bases; nucleotides not matched to a gene: 3. CDR3 sequence (DNA): TGTGCCAGCAGCCCGACTAGCTTCACAGATACGCAGTATTTT. Its translation is CASSPTSFTDTQYF.

The J gene is TRBJ1-5, the V gene TRBV6-1; TRBD1 matches at 8 bases. This CDR3 comprises 18 residues. CDR1 is MNHNS and CDR2 is SASEGT in the germline V gene. The trim removed 7 bases at V and 1 base at J, leaving 15 bases unmatched. The CDR3 loop is CASKVLAGGAGSNQPQHF. CDR3 nucleotide sequence: TGTGCCAGCAAGGTGTTGGCAGGGGGCGCGGGGAGCAATCAGCCCCAGCATTTT.

This chain uses TRBV6-5 with TRBJ2-4, with D possibly being TRBD2 (5 bases). The CDR3 is 17 residues long. Looked up from germline, CDR1 is MNHEY and CDR2 is SVGAGI. V was shortened by 2 bases and J by 2 bases, with 16 bases between the two germline ends. CDR3 sequence: CASSYGYGGRSKNIQYF. The CDR3 DNA follows: TGTGCCAGCAGTTACGGATATGGAGGACGATCCAAAAACATTCAGTACTTC.

This clonotype was detected a few times. V gene TRBV6-1 combines with J gene TRBJ1-1, with D possibly being TRBD1 (5 bases). The CDR3 extends over 13 amino acids. The ends were cut back, 9 bases at V and 3 bases at J, with 14 bases in the middle. Germline V CDR1 and CDR2: MNHNS, SASEGT. The CDR3 loop is CASSRVGDTEAFF. The CDR3 DNA follows: TGTGCCAGTTCCAGGGTAGGGGACACTGAAGCTTTCTTT.

This clonotype was observed once. This rearrangement joins TRBV30 to TRBJ2-7, with 8 bases that match TRBD1. Germline CDR1 and CDR2: GTSNPN and SVGIG (reference sequence). J gave up 0 bases and V 2 bases, and 3 bases lay outside the gene matches. This CDR3 is 14 amino acids long. CDR3 sequence reads: CAWSTGGSSYEQYF. DNA of the CDR3: TGTGCCTGGAGTACAGGGGGAAGCTCCTACGAGCAGTACTTC. Full variable domain (rest looked up from reference TRBV30 and TRBJ2-7): SQTIHQWPATLVQPVGSPLSLECTVEGTSNPNLYWYRQAAGRGLQLLFYSVGIGQISSEVPQNLSASRPQDRQFILSSKKLLLSDSGFYLCAWSTGGSSYEQYFGPGTRLTVT.

The J gene is TRBJ2-2, the V gene TRBV7-9, with 11 bases matching TRBD2. CDR3 length: 15 residues. With 5 bases clipped from V and 4 bases from J, the junction kept 3 bases outside the gene matches. Germline V gene lookup returns CDR1 SEHNR and CDR2 FQNEAQ (reference sequence). The chain's CDR3 is CASSPSGGLTGELFF. DNA of the CDR3: TGTGCCAGCAGCCCTAGCGGGGGGCTCACCGGGGAGCTGTTTTTT.

The chain has TRBV27 and TRBJ2-1, with 9 bases aligning to TRBD2. The V segment lost 2 bases and the J segment 9 bases; nucleotides outside the gene matches: 8. Looked up from germline, CDR1 is MNHEY and CDR2 is SMNVEV (reference sequence). The length of the CDR3 is 15 residues. The CDR3 sequence is CASSLLAGSNLEQFF. The CDR3 DNA is TGTGCCAGCAGTTTACTAGCGGGATCAAACCTTGAGCAGTTCTTC.

The genes are TRBV4-2 and TRBJ1-6; D may be TRBD1 (5 bases). V lost 4 bases, J lost 3 bases, and 7 bases lay in between. The CDR3 runs to 14 residues. CDR1 and CDR2 (germline): LGHNA, YNFKEQ. This chain's CDR3 is CASSPDIYNSPLHF. DNA for the CDR3: TGTGCCAGCAGCCCGGACATCTATAATTCACCCCTCCACTTT.

This clonotype was seen a few times. The V and J genes are TRBV28 and TRBJ2-3; 11 bases fit TRBD2. Unmatched junction bases numbered 4, after V lost 4 bases and J lost 4 bases. Per the germline V gene, CDR1 is MDHEN and CDR2 is SYDVKM. This CDR3 contains 15 residues. CDR3 region: CASSSSGGRADTQYF. The CDR3 region has the DNA TGTGCCAGCAGTTCTAGCGGGGGGAGGGCAGATACGCAGTATTTT. The full variable domain, with the rest looked up from reference TRBV28 and TRBJ2-3, is DVKVTQSSRYLVKRTGEKVFLECVQDMDHENMFWYRQDPGLGLRLIYFSYDVKMKEKGDIPEGYSVSREKKERFSLILESASTNQTSMYLCASSSSGGRADTQYFGPGTRLTVL.

V usage is TRBV4-2 and J usage is TRBJ2-7; TRBD2 matches 7 bases. The trim removed 3 bases at V and 0 bases at J, leaving 5 bases unmatched. CDR1 and CDR2 from the germline V gene are LGHNA and YNFKEQ. The CDR3 loop spans 15 amino acids. CDR3 residues: CASSQETGGSYEQYF. CDR3 DNA sequence: TGTGCCAGCAGCCAGGAAACGGGGGGCTCCTACGAGCAGTACTTC.

A few counts support this clonotype. The chain uses TRBV20-1 and TRBJ1-2; D remains unclear. Looked up from germline, CDR1 is DFQATT and CDR2 is SNEGSKA (reference sequence). Trimming removed 1 base at V and 2 bases at J, with 17 bases between. CDR3 length equals 16 residues. The CDR3 DNA reads TGCAGTGCTAGAGTGGGTACGGTTGTGGGAAACTATGGCTACACCTTC. It specifies CSARVGTVVGNYGYTF.

The CDR3 spells CASSLDTGYEAFF. The CDR3 bases are TGTGCCAGCAGCTTAGATACAGGCTATGAAGCTTTCTTT. The chain joins TRBV11-2 to TRBJ1-1; a weak D match, TRBD1 (5 bases). Germline CDR1 and CDR2: SGHAT and FQNNGV. V gave up 0 bases and J gave up 7 bases, with 9 bases separating them. The length of the CDR3 is 13 residues. The entire variable domain, with the rest obtained from reference TRBV11-2 and TRBJ1-1, is as follows: EAGVAQSPRYKIIEKRQSVAFWCNPISGHATLYWYQQILGQGPKLLIQFQNNGVVDDSQLPKDRFSAERLKGVDSTLKIQPAKLEDSAVYLCASSLDTGYEAFFGQGTRLTVV.

The table lists this clonotype with a few counts. This chain connects TRBV6-5 to TRBJ1-5; D unclear. CDR3 length: 15 residues. The V end was cut by 1 base, the J end by 2 bases, with 9 bases between. The germline V gene encodes CDR1 MNHEY and CDR2 SVGAGI. Here the CDR3 DNA reads TGTGCCAGCAGTTACTTAGGTGCGGGCAATCAGCCCCAGCATTTT. Its protein is CASSYLGAGNQPQHF.

The J gene is TRBJ2-3, the V gene TRBV24-1; D gene uncertain. The CDR3 is 15 residues long. CDR1 is KGHDR, CDR2 SFDVKD, per germline. V was trimmed by 3 bases and J by 0 bases, leaving 9 bases between them. CDR3 residues: CATSDADSSTDTQYF. The CDR3 nucleotides read TGTGCCACCAGTGATGCAGATTCTAGCACAGATACGCAGTATTTT.

The chain recombines TRBV6-1 with TRBJ1-1; D gene ambiguous. Germline-derived CDR1 and CDR2 are MNHNS and SASEGT. V was shortened by 11 bases and J by 1 base, with 11 bases between the two germline ends. The CDR3 contains 12 residues. CDR3 in DNA: TGTGCCGGGAGCACAGCGAACACTGAAGCTTTCTTT. It translates to CAGSTANTEAFF.

CDR3 in amino acids: CASSPLAGGPTGELFF. The CDR3 DNA follows: TGTGCCAGCAGCCCGTTGGCGGGGGGGCCCACCGGGGAGCTGTTTTTT. V and J are TRBV4-2 and TRBJ2-2, with 9 bases aligning to TRBD2. CDR3 size: 16 residues. V was clipped by 4 bases and J by 4 bases; unmatched bases: 7. Germline CDR1 and CDR2: LGHNA and YNFKEQ.

This clonotype was observed a few times. The chain joins TRBV7-8 to TRBJ1-1; D gene ambiguous. The CDR3 has 13 amino acids. V was clipped by 1 base and J by 0 bases, with 3 bases between them. Germline CDR1 reads SGHVS; CDR2 reads FQNEAQ. The CDR3 DNA is TGTGCCAGCAGCTTAGTTATGAACACTGAAGCTTTCTTT. Protein: CASSLVMNTEAFF.